The 9 T cell receptor beta chains listed next were all sequenced from one sample in a study of molecular identifiers for immune sequencing clone quantification. Via MiXCR, TCRdb re-called the PCR reads, giving one row per CDR3 protein. The sample consists of about 510,000 distinct CDR3 sequences, about 26% of them appearing once. The sequencing sample was made of naive CD8+ T cells from blood, with Jurkat cell RNA spiked in. Subset specified: FACS-sorted CD8+CD4-CCR7+CD45RA+ naive T cells. The receptors come from a human donor in good health. Some libraries in this study had Jurkat cell RNA spiked in.

In its sample, this clonotype was seen a few times. The chain couples TRBV5-1 to TRBJ2-4; 10 bases fit TRBD2. The ends lost 5 bases at V and 7 bases at J; junction bases unmatched: 3. The germline CDR1 and CDR2 sequences are SGHRS and YFSETQ. This CDR3 is built from 13 residues. The CDR3 region is CASRLAGDNIQYF. CDR3 bases: TGCGCCAGCAGGCTAGCGGGAGATAACATTCAGTACTTC. The variable domain in full, with the rest retrieved from reference TRBV5-1 and TRBJ2-4, is KAGVTQTPRYLIKTRGQQVTLSCSPISGHRSVSWYQQTPGQGLQFLFEYFSETQRNKGNFPGRFSGRQFSNSRSEMNVSTLELGDSALYLCASRLAGDNIQYFGAGTRLSVL.

V is TRBV18 and J is TRBJ2-7, with a weak D call TRBD2 (6 bases). This CDR3 is 15 amino acids long. Germline V gives CDR1 KGHSH, CDR2 LQKENI. V was clipped by 3 bases and J by 4 bases, with 16 bases between them. This chain's CDR3 is CASSPSLREWYEQYF. Written as DNA, the CDR3 is TGTGCCAGCTCACCTAGTCTCCGGGAGTGGTACGAGCAGTACTTC.

This clonotype was seen many times. The chain recombines TRBV29-1 with TRBJ2-3; no firm D call. CDR3 length equals 15 residues. Trimming shortened V by 4 bases and J by 2 bases, and 16 bases separated the two germline ends. The germline CDR1 and CDR2 sequences are SQVTM and ANQGSEA. Here the CDR3 reads CSVVGPSFATDTQYF. The CDR3 nucleotides are TGCAGCGTTGTAGGCCCGTCCTTCGCCACAGATACGCAGTATTTT.

This clonotype has at least ten counts. This rearrangement joins TRBV29-1 to TRBJ2-3, with TRBD2 matching over 10 bases. The CDR3 has 16 amino acids. Germline-derived CDR1 and CDR2 are SQVTM and ANQGSEA. With 2 bases clipped from V and 0 bases from J, the junction kept 5 bases outside the gene matches. The DNA for the CDR3 is TGCAGCGTTGAACTGGCTAGCGGGGGAAGCACAGATACGCAGTATTTT. Encoded protein: CSVELASGGSTDTQYF.

The chain uses TRBV6-2 or TRBV6-3 and TRBJ1-6; a possible D gene is TRBD1 (6 bases). CDR3 length: 18 amino acids. Trimming took 2 bases from V and 8 from J, leaving 22 bases between them. Germline V CDR1 and CDR2: MNHEY, SVGEGT. CDR3 DNA: TGTGCCAGCAGTTACGGGGGGCGCGTTCAAGACCGCCATTCACCCCTCCACTTT. This encodes CASSYGGRVQDRHSPLHF.

The genes are TRBV27 and TRBJ2-6; D possibly corresponds to TRBD2 (5 bases). The ends were cut back, 5 bases at V and 0 bases at J, with 20 bases in the middle. Germline CDR1 and CDR2: MNHEY and SMNVEV (reference sequence). This CDR3 spans 19 amino acids. This chain's CDR3 is CASSPSYGVIPSGANVLTF. As DNA, the CDR3 is TGTGCCAGCAGTCCTTCTTACGGGGTAATCCCCTCTGGGGCCAACGTCCTGACTTTC.

This clonotype was detected only a few times. The chain employs TRBV30 and TRBJ2-3, with 12 bases that match TRBD2. Unmatched junction bases numbered 2, after V lost 0 bases and J lost 4 bases. Germline assignment: CDR1 GTSNPN and CDR2 SVGIG (reference sequence). This CDR3 is built from 15 residues. The CDR3 loop is CAWSVLAGGSDTQYF. CDR3 bases: TGTGCCTGGAGTGTACTAGCGGGAGGTTCAGATACGCAGTATTTT. Together with reference TRBV30 and TRBJ2-3, the CDR3 gives the full variable domain: SQTIHQWPATLVQPVGSPLSLECTVEGTSNPNLYWYRQAAGRGLQLLFYSVGIGQISSEVPQNLSASRPQDRQFILSSKKLLLSDSGFYLCAWSVLAGGSDTQYFGPGTRLTVL.

This sequence joins TRBV7-9 and TRBJ1-4, with D possibly TRBD1 on 6 matching bases. Germline-derived CDR1 and CDR2 are SEHNR and FQNEAQ (reference sequence). V lost 6 bases and J lost 5, with 7 bases in between. The CDR3 covers 12 residues. The CDR3 here is CASSTGNEKLFF. As DNA, the CDR3 is TGTGCCAGCAGTACAGGGAATGAAAAACTGTTTTTT.

This clonotype turned up a few times. The rearrangement uses TRBV4-3 and TRBJ2-7; D gene ambiguous. CDR1 is LGHNA, CDR2 YSLEER, per germline. V was clipped by 0 bases and J by 13 bases, with 25 bases between them. The CDR3 sequence is 16 residues long. CDR3 in amino acids: CASSQDGFSHASERYF. CDR3 coding DNA: TGCGCCAGCAGCCAAGACGGGTTCAGTCACGCCTCGGAGCGCTACTTC.